These T cell receptor beta chains were read from a single sample in a study of CD8 T cells in ankylosing spondylitis. Via MiXCR, TCRdb re-called the 5' RACE reads, giving one row per CDR3 protein. The top ten clones hold 0.89% of a sample with hundreds of thousands of distinct CDR3 sequences, more than 25% of them seen once. Sequencing was performed on blood, either unsorted or a sorted T cell fraction (not recorded which). All receptors come from a male donor with ankylosing spondylitis. The CDR3 runs from the conserved cysteine through the conserved F or W. D genes are given only for firm matches. Not every row has a clone size; where given, it reads once, few, many or a size class.

D gene	V gene	clone size	CDR3 length	J gene	CDR3 DNA	CDR3 protein
TRBD1	TRBV27	-	14	TRBJ2-7	TGTGCCAGCACCCGGACAGGTTTCCCCTACGAGCAGTACTTC	CASTRTGFPYEQYF
-	TRBV7-8	few	14	TRBJ2-1	TGTGCCAGCAGCTCCCGGACCAATATGGTGCAGCAGTTCTTC	CASSSRTNMVQQFF
-	TRBV20-1	few	15	TRBJ1-4	TGCAGTGCTAGAGACCTCAGGGTAACGGTCGAAAAACTGTTTTTT	CSARDLRVTVEKLFF
-	TRBV24-1	few	15	TRBJ2-6	TGTGCCACCTCGGCGAGGGTCTCTGGGGCCAACGTCCTGACTTTC	CATSARVSGANVLTF
TRBD2	TRBV5-1	-	16	TRBJ2-2	TGCGCCAGCAGCTTGGGTTCGGGACTAGCAACCGGGGAGCTGTTTTTT	CASSLGSGLATGELFF
-	TRBV18	once	16	TRBJ2-2	TGTGCCAGCTCACCAGTAGTCCAGGGAGGTACCGGGGAGCTGTTTTTT	CASSPVVQGGTGELFF
TRBD1	TRBV7-2	few	17	TRBJ1-2	TGTGCCAGCAGTCGGACGGGGGGGCAGGGGGCTAACTATGGCTACACCTTC	CASSRTGGQGANYGYTF
-	TRBV20-1	-	15	TRBJ1-1	TGCAGTGCCCTCGGATGGGGGGCGAAGAACACTGAAGCTTTCTTT	CSALGWGAKNTEAFF
TRBD1	TRBV4-2	few	14	TRBJ1-6	TGTGCCAGCAGCCCGGACAGGGGGCACTCACCCCTCCACTTT	CASSPDRGHSPLHF
-	TRBV12-3/TRBV12-4	-	13	TRBJ1-1	TGTGCCAGCAGTTTCGCCATGAACACTGAAGCTTTCTTT	CASSFAMNTEAFF
-	TRBV3-1	few	15	TRBJ1-2	TGTGCCAGCAGCCTTCAAGGGACCGAGAACTATGGCTACACCTTC	CASSLQGTENYGYTF
TRBD2	TRBV29-1	-	13	TRBJ2-7	TGCAGCGTAGGGACTAGCGGGGGCTACGAGCAGTACTTC	CSVGTSGGYEQYF